This T cell receptor (beta chain) was retrieved from a study of blood T cells in healthy people across ages. With a J-beta primer mix and a sample-barcoded 5' primer, a second PCR ran about 6 to 11 cycles. TCRdb redid the calling of the 5' RACE reads with MiXCR, one entry per CDR3 protein. The table lists about 720,000 distinct CDR3 sequences, approximately 22% of them singletons. This clonotype was picked up many times. This CDR3 contains 16 residues. Germline CDR1 is MNHEY and CDR2 is SVGAGI. Trimming stripped 6 bases from V and 0 bases from J, with 15 bases between. The gene calls are TRBV6-5 and TRBJ1-3, with no clear D. The receptor was derived from a man between 65 and 85 years old in good health. Sequenced material: blood. In DNA, the CDR3 is TGTGCCAGCAGCCTGCGGTCGCCCGACTCTGGAAACACCATATATTTT. It codes for CASSLRSPDSGNTIYF.